This is a list of T cell receptor beta chains from one sample in a study of blood T cell repertoires in COVID-19. Sequencing used immunoSEQ multiplex PCR; TCRdb keeps in-frame clones, though not all of them. The profile covers approximately 240,000 clones, with approximately 80% appearing a single time and roughly 4.6% taken by the ten largest. Specimen: peripheral blood. The receptor set was obtained from an elderly woman with active or convalescent COVID-19. The CDR3 runs from the conserved cysteine through the conserved F or W. Fields, in order: J gene, CDR3 length, clone size, D gene, V gene, CDR3 DNA, CDR3 protein. The D gene is left open where the match is weak. Clone size is given for some rows only: seen once, a few or many times, or a class if the clone is expanded.

j_gene: TRBJ2-3
len: 15
abundance: -
d_gene: TRBD1
v_gene: TRBV5-1
CDR3nt: TGCGCCAGCAGCTTGGGGCAGGGGGCCACAGATACGCAGTATTTT
CDR3aa: CASSLGQGATDTQYF

j_gene: TRBJ2-7
len: 15
abundance: -
d_gene: TRBD2
v_gene: TRBV5-5
CDR3nt: TGTGCCAGCAGCTTGGGCGGGGGGCAACCCTACGAGCAGTACTTC
CDR3aa: CASSLGGGQPYEQYF

j_gene: TRBJ2-5
len: 13
abundance: -
d_gene: -
v_gene: TRBV5-1
CDR3nt: TGCGCCAGCAGCTGGGGAGACCAAGAGACCCAGTACTTC
CDR3aa: CASSWGDQETQYF

j_gene: TRBJ2-7
len: 14
abundance: -
d_gene: -
v_gene: TRBV11-2
CDR3nt: TGTGCCAGCAGCCAGCAGGGGTTGATCTACGAGCAGTACTTC
CDR3aa: CASSQQGLIYEQYF

j_gene: TRBJ1-2
len: 14
abundance: -
d_gene: -
v_gene: TRBV7-2
CDR3nt: TGTGCCAGCAGCCGTCGGGACACAGCTTATGGCTACACCTTC
CDR3aa: CASSRRDTAYGYTF

j_gene: TRBJ2-7
len: 17
abundance: once
d_gene: -
v_gene: TRBV18
CDR3nt: TGTGCCAGCTCCGCACAAGGGGCAGGGGCCCTTACCTACGAGCAGTACTTC
CDR3aa: CASSAQGAGALTYEQYF

j_gene: TRBJ2-2
len: 15
abundance: -
d_gene: TRBD1
v_gene: TRBV28
CDR3nt: TGTGCCAGCAGTTTATACAGGACAGGGGCCGGGGAGCTGTTTTTT
CDR3aa: CASSLYRTGAGELFF

j_gene: TRBJ1-6
len: 14
abundance: few
d_gene: -
v_gene: TRBV19
CDR3nt: TGTGCCAGTAGTATGGGGGGGTATAATTCACCCCTCCACTTT
CDR3aa: CASSMGGYNSPLHF

j_gene: TRBJ2-1
len: 14
abundance: once
d_gene: TRBD1
v_gene: TRBV3-1/TRBV3-2
CDR3nt: TGTGCCAGCAGCCCACGACAGGGCAACAATGAGCAGTTCTTC
CDR3aa: CASSPRQGNNEQFF

j_gene: TRBJ2-1
len: 15
abundance: once
d_gene: TRBD1
v_gene: TRBV27
CDR3nt: TGTGCCAGCAGTTTTGGGACAGGGGGCAGGAATGAGCAGTTCTTC
CDR3aa: CASSFGTGGRNEQFF

j_gene: TRBJ2-3
len: 14
abundance: -
d_gene: -
v_gene: TRBV5-1
CDR3nt: TGCGCCAGCATGACAGGGACTAGCACAGATACGCAGTATTTT
CDR3aa: CASMTGTSTDTQYF

j_gene: TRBJ1-3
len: 14
abundance: -
d_gene: -
v_gene: TRBV6-2/TRBV6-3
CDR3nt: TGTGCCAGCAGTTACGGGCCCTCTGGAAACACCATATATTTT
CDR3aa: CASSYGPSGNTIYF

j_gene: TRBJ1-3
len: 15
abundance: -
d_gene: -
v_gene: TRBV7-2
CDR3nt: TGTGCCAGCAGCGCCGGGGTACCTTCTGGAAACACCATATATTTT
CDR3aa: CASSAGVPSGNTIYF

j_gene: TRBJ1-1
len: 15
abundance: -
d_gene: -
v_gene: TRBV7-9
CDR3nt: TGTGCCAGCAGCCCGACGGGGGGCAGGAACACTGAAGCTTTCTTT
CDR3aa: CASSPTGGRNTEAFF

j_gene: TRBJ2-5
len: 15
abundance: -
d_gene: -
v_gene: TRBV6-2/TRBV6-3
CDR3nt: TGTGCCAGCAGTTATTCCCCTAGCCAGCCAGAGACCCAGTACTTC
CDR3aa: CASSYSPSQPETQYF

j_gene: TRBJ2-7
len: 14
abundance: -
d_gene: TRBD2
v_gene: TRBV5-1
CDR3nt: TGCGCCAGCAGGGGTGCGGCGGGGGCCTACGAGCAGTACTTC
CDR3aa: CASRGAAGAYEQYF

j_gene: TRBJ2-7
len: 17
abundance: few
d_gene: TRBD2
v_gene: TRBV18
CDR3nt: TGTGCCAGCTCACCACGTTCGCTAGCGGGGGTAGACTACGAGCAGTACTTC
CDR3aa: CASSPRSLAGVDYEQYF

j_gene: TRBJ2-7
len: 15
abundance: -
d_gene: -
v_gene: TRBV18
CDR3nt: TGTGCCAGCTCACCCGGGACTTCGGAGGTAGCCAAGCAGTACTTC
CDR3aa: CASSPGTSEVAKQYF

j_gene: TRBJ1-1
len: 15
abundance: -
d_gene: -
v_gene: TRBV5-1
CDR3nt: TGCGCCAGCAGCCAGAGTCAGGTACTGAACACTGAAGCTTTCTTT
CDR3aa: CASSQSQVLNTEAFF

j_gene: TRBJ2-7
len: 12
abundance: -
d_gene: -
v_gene: TRBV2
CDR3nt: TGTGCCAGCACCTACACGGGAGACGAGCAGTACTTC
CDR3aa: CASTYTGDEQYF

j_gene: TRBJ1-2
len: 14
abundance: -
d_gene: TRBD1
v_gene: TRBV4-1
CDR3nt: TGCGCCAGCAGCTTCGACAGGGTTCGCTATGGCTACACCTTC
CDR3aa: CASSFDRVRYGYTF

j_gene: TRBJ1-6
len: 14
abundance: -
d_gene: -
v_gene: TRBV27
CDR3nt: TGTGCCAGCAAGTTTACCGGGGGGGGGTTTCCCCTCCACTTT
CDR3aa: CASKFTGGGFPLHF

j_gene: TRBJ1-2
len: 14
abundance: -
d_gene: TRBD1
v_gene: TRBV5-1
CDR3nt: TGCGCCAGCAGCGTCGGGACAGGGGGCTATGGCTACACCTTC
CDR3aa: CASSVGTGGYGYTF

j_gene: TRBJ1-4
len: 16
abundance: -
d_gene: TRBD1
v_gene: TRBV2
CDR3nt: TGTGCCAGCATTAAGGGACAGACGACGACATGGGAAAAACTGTTTTTT
CDR3aa: CASIKGQTTTWEKLFF

j_gene: TRBJ2-3
len: 13
abundance: -
d_gene: -
v_gene: TRBV6-5
CDR3nt: TGTGCCAGCAGCGGCCCAGGCGTAGATACGCAGTATTTT
CDR3aa: CASSGPGVDTQYF

j_gene: TRBJ1-3
len: 17
abundance: -
d_gene: -
v_gene: TRBV5-4
CDR3nt: TGTGCCAGCAGCTTGTATAGGGGCGGCAGCTCTGGAAACACCATATATTTT
CDR3aa: CASSLYRGGSSGNTIYF

j_gene: TRBJ1-3
len: 14
abundance: -
d_gene: -
v_gene: TRBV18
CDR3nt: TGTGCCAGCTCACCATACGGTAACGGAAACACCATATATTTT
CDR3aa: CASSPYGNGNTIYF

j_gene: TRBJ2-2
len: 15
abundance: -
d_gene: -
v_gene: TRBV5-4
CDR3nt: TGTGCCAGCAGCTTGGTTGCAGGGGCGGACGGGGAGCTGTTTTTT
CDR3aa: CASSLVAGADGELFF

j_gene: TRBJ1-1
len: 17
abundance: once
d_gene: -
v_gene: TRBV28
CDR3nt: TGTGCCAGCAGTTTAAGCTCTTTCGGGACACTGAACACTGAAGCTTTCTTT
CDR3aa: CASSLSSFGTLNTEAFF

j_gene: TRBJ1-6
len: 14
abundance: -
d_gene: -
v_gene: TRBV19
CDR3nt: TGTGCCAGTAGTAGCGAACCCTCGGGGTCACCCCTCCACTTT
CDR3aa: CASSSEPSGSPLHF

j_gene: TRBJ1-2
len: 16
abundance: -
d_gene: -
v_gene: TRBV27
CDR3nt: TGTGCCAGCAGTTTATGGAATCCAGGGGTTCGAGGCGGCTACACCTTC
CDR3aa: CASSLWNPGVRGGYTF

j_gene: TRBJ2-5
len: 15
abundance: -
d_gene: -
v_gene: TRBV28
CDR3nt: TGTGCCAGCAGTTCGGGGTCTCAAGGGCGGGAGACCCAGTACTTC
CDR3aa: CASSSGSQGRETQYF

j_gene: TRBJ2-2
len: 14
abundance: -
d_gene: -
v_gene: TRBV2
CDR3nt: TGTGCCAGCAGTGGGAGTCGTAACACCGGGGAGCTGTTTTTT
CDR3aa: CASSGSRNTGELFF

j_gene: TRBJ2-3
len: 16
abundance: -
d_gene: TRBD2
v_gene: TRBV4-1
CDR3nt: TGCGCCAGCAGCCTCGATAGCGGGAGTGCTACAGATACGCAGTATTTT
CDR3aa: CASSLDSGSATDTQYF

j_gene: TRBJ2-3
len: 16
abundance: -
d_gene: -
v_gene: TRBV4-1
CDR3nt: TGCGCCAGCAGGCTACGGGAGTTTCCTAGCACAGATACGCAGTATTTT
CDR3aa: CASRLREFPSTDTQYF

j_gene: TRBJ2-3
len: 13
abundance: -
d_gene: -
v_gene: TRBV27
CDR3nt: TGTGCCAGCAGTTTCTACCGTACAGATACGCAGTATTTT
CDR3aa: CASSFYRTDTQYF

j_gene: TRBJ2-5
len: 16
abundance: -
d_gene: -
v_gene: TRBV4-1
CDR3nt: TGCGCCAGCAGCCAAGGTTGGGGCGGGGCCGGGGAGACCCAGTACTTC
CDR3aa: CASSQGWGGAGETQYF

j_gene: TRBJ2-7
len: 15
abundance: once
d_gene: -
v_gene: TRBV27
CDR3nt: TGTGCCAGCAGTTTTGGGCAGGAACGCTCCTACGAGCAGTACTTC
CDR3aa: CASSFGQERSYEQYF

j_gene: TRBJ2-3
len: 16
abundance: once
d_gene: TRBD1
v_gene: TRBV18
CDR3nt: TGTGCCAGCTCACCGGCAGGACAGGCGTACACAGATACGCAGTATTTT
CDR3aa: CASSPAGQAYTDTQYF

j_gene: TRBJ1-3
len: 16
abundance: -
d_gene: TRBD1
v_gene: TRBV24-1
CDR3nt: TGTGCCACCAGTGACCCCGGACAGGGAAAGGGAAACACCATATATTTT
CDR3aa: CATSDPGQGKGNTIYF

j_gene: TRBJ2-5
len: 13
abundance: -
d_gene: -
v_gene: TRBV5-1
CDR3nt: TGCGCCAGCAGCCACGGGGGTAGGGAGACCCAGTACTTC
CDR3aa: CASSHGGRETQYF

j_gene: TRBJ1-2
len: 17
abundance: -
d_gene: -
v_gene: TRBV19
CDR3nt: TGTGCCAGTAGTAAATTAAGGGACACCTCATTTAACTATGGCTACACCTTC
CDR3aa: CASSKLRDTSFNYGYTF

j_gene: TRBJ1-1
len: 17
abundance: -
d_gene: -
v_gene: TRBV19
CDR3nt: TGTGCCAGTAGATCAAGAAAAGTCAGGGTTAGGGACACTGAAGCTTTCTTT
CDR3aa: CASRSRKVRVRDTEAFF

j_gene: TRBJ1-6
len: 15
abundance: -
d_gene: TRBD1
v_gene: TRBV30
CDR3nt: TGTGCCTGGAGGGGACAGGGGGCCTTTCCATCACCCCTCCACTTT
CDR3aa: CAWRGQGAFPSPLHF

j_gene: TRBJ2-2
len: 15
abundance: -
d_gene: TRBD2
v_gene: TRBV2
CDR3nt: TGTGCCAGCACGCCGGGACTAGCGGGCACCGGGGAGCTGTTTTTT
CDR3aa: CASTPGLAGTGELFF

j_gene: TRBJ1-2
len: 13
abundance: -
d_gene: -
v_gene: TRBV2
CDR3nt: TGTGCCAGCAGTCAGGGGACGAACTATGGCTACACCTTC
CDR3aa: CASSQGTNYGYTF

j_gene: TRBJ2-5
len: 13
abundance: -
d_gene: TRBD2
v_gene: TRBV29-1
CDR3nt: TGCAGCGTTGGGCTAGCGGGAGGACAGACCCAGTACTTC
CDR3aa: CSVGLAGGQTQYF

j_gene: TRBJ2-5
len: 11
abundance: -
d_gene: -
v_gene: TRBV20-1
CDR3nt: TGCAGTGCTAGCGAGTGGGAGACCCAGTACTTC
CDR3aa: CSASEWETQYF

j_gene: TRBJ1-6
len: 12
abundance: -
d_gene: -
v_gene: TRBV6-5
CDR3nt: TGTGCCAGCACTAATAACAATTCACCCCTCCACTTT
CDR3aa: CASTNNNSPLHF

j_gene: TRBJ2-3
len: 15
abundance: -
d_gene: -
v_gene: TRBV4-1
CDR3nt: TGCGCCAGCAGCCAAGACCCAACAGTCACAGATACGCAGTATTTT
CDR3aa: CASSQDPTVTDTQYF

j_gene: TRBJ2-3
len: 18
abundance: -
d_gene: TRBD1
v_gene: TRBV7-7
CDR3nt: TGTGCCAGCAGCAAACCGATAAACAGGGGTTCGAGCACAGATACGCAGTATTTT
CDR3aa: CASSKPINRGSSTDTQYF

j_gene: TRBJ1-5
len: 13
abundance: -
d_gene: -
v_gene: TRBV19
CDR3nt: TGTGCCAGTAGTATAGATCACATTCAGCCCCAGCATTTT
CDR3aa: CASSIDHIQPQHF

j_gene: TRBJ1-1
len: 13
abundance: -
d_gene: -
v_gene: TRBV20-1
CDR3nt: TGCAGTGCTAGTCAACCAGGGGACACTGAAGCTTTCTTT
CDR3aa: CSASQPGDTEAFF